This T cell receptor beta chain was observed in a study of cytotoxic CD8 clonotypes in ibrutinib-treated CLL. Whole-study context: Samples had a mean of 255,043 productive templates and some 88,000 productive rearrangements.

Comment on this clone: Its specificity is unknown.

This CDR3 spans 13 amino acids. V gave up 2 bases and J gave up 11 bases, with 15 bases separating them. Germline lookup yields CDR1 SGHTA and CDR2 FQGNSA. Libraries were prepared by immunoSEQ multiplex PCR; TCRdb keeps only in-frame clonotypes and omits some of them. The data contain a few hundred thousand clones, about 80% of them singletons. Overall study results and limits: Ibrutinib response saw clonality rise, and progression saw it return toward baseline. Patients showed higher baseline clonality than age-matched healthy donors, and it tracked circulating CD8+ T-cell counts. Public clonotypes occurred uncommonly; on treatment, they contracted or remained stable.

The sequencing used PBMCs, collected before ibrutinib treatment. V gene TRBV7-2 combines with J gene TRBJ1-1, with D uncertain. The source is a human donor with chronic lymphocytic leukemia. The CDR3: CASSLKSRDIAFF. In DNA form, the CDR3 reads TGTGCCAGCAGCTTAAAGTCGCGGGATATTGCTTTCTTT.